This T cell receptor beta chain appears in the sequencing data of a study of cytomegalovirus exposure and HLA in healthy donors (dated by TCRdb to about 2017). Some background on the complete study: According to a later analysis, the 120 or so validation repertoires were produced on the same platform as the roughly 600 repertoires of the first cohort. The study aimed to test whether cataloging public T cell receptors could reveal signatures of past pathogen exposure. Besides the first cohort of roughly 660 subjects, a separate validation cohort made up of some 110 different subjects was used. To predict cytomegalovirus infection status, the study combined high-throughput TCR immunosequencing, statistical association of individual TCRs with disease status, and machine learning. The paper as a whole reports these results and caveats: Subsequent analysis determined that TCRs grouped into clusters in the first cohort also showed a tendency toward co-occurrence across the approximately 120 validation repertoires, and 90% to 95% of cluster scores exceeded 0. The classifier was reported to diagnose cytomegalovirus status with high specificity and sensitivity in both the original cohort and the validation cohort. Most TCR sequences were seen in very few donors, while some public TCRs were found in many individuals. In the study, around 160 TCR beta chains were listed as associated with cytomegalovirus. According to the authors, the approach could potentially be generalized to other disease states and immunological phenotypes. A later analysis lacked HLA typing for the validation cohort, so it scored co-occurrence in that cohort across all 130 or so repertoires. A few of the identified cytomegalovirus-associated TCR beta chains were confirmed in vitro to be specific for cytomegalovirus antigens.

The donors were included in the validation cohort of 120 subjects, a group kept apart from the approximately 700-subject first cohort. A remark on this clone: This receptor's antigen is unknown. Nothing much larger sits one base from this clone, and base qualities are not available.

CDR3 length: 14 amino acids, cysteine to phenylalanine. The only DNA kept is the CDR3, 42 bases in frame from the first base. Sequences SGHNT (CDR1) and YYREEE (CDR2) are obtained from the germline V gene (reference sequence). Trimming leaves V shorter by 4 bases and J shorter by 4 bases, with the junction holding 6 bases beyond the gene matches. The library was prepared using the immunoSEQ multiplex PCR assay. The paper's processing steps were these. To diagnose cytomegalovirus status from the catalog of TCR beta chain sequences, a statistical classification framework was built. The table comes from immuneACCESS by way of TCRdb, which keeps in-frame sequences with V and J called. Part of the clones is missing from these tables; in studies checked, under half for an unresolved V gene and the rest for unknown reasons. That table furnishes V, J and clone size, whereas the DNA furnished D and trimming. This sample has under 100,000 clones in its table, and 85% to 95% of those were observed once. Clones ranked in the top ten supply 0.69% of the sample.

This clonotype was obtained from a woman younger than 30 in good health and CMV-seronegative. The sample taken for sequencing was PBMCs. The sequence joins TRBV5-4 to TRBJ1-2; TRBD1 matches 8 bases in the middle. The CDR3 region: CASSVGTGSYGYTF. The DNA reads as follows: TGTGCCAGCAGCGTCGGGACAGGCTCCTATGGCTACACCTTC.